This T cell receptor beta chain was obtained from a study of T cells in Graves' hyperthyroidism and ophthalmopathy. The TCR beta CDR3 regions underwent amplification using RNA transcripts as the source. During a first-round RT-PCR of the TCR CDR3, the HTBI primer set was used. TCRdb reprocessed the multiplex PCR reads with MiXCR, giving one entry per CDR3 protein. The profile covers about 360,000 distinct CDR3 sequences, with less than 20% appearing a single time and around 30% taken by the ten largest. Uncontrolled infection, other autoimmune disease, pregnancy and lactation each barred patients from inclusion. This clonotype was counted ten times or more. Germline and junction disagree at one end, which may indicate a read error. The sequenced sample was blood. The TCR was taken from a woman aged 18-29 years with Graves' hyperthyroidism that later progressed to Graves' ophthalmopathy.

CDR3 residues: CASSIALGGGTDTQYF. DNA of the CDR3: TGTGCCAGCAGTATAGCCCTAGGGGGGGGCACAGATACGCAGTATTTT. This chain links TRBV12-3 or TRBV12-4 with TRBJ2-3; D is possibly TRBD2 (7 bases). There are 16 residues in the CDR3.